This TCR beta chain was recovered during a study of OX40 agonist ivuxolimab in advanced cancers. Study as a whole: Clinicians treated patients with ivuxolimab, an agonistic anti-OX40 (CD134) antibody. Dose-escalation subjects each had hepatocellular carcinoma, melanoma, renal cell or head and neck cancer.

Blood specimens came from baseline, cycle 4 day 1, and cycle 7 day 1. Sequencing used immunoSEQ multiplex PCR; TCRdb keeps in-frame clones, though not all of them. The table includes some 17,000 clones, about 80% detected once. Trimming left V 8 bases short and J 6 bases short, with 10 bases between. Germline loops: CDR1 SNHLY, CDR2 FYNNEI. The CDR3 is made up of 12 amino acids. This sequence originates from an adult with an advanced solid tumor such as melanoma, head and neck, liver or kidney cancer. Sequenced material: CD4+ or CD8+ T cells sorted from blood, taken in a trial of the OX40 agonist ivuxolimab. This sequence joins TRBV2 and TRBJ1-4; TRBD1 might be the D (6 bases). CDR3 coding DNA: TGTGCCAGCTACAGGGAAGATGAAAAACTGTTTTTT. Translation: CASYREDEKLFF.